The source of this T cell receptor (beta chain) is a study of PD-1 blockade in classical Hodgkin lymphoma. Per germline, CDR1 MDHEN and CDR2 SYDVKM. V lost 6 bases and J lost 9, with 15 bases in between. The CDR3 is 14 residues long. Method: immunoSEQ multiplex PCR; TCRdb's copy keeps in-frame clones and lacks some. There are 4,000 to 4,500 clones in the sample; 80% occur only once, and approximately 40% lies in the top ten. The patients all showed relapse after autologous stem cell transplantation, while their brentuximab vedotin exposure varied. The clonotype comes from a human donor with classical Hodgkin lymphoma. This chain connects TRBV28 to TRBJ1-6, with a weak D call TRBD1 (6 bases). This sample comprised peripheral blood mononuclear cells (PBMCs), obtained at baseline. CDR3 nucleotide sequence: TGTGCCAGCAGCCCCGGGGGCTCGCGTTCACCCCTCCACTTT. Translated: CASSPGGSRSPLHF.